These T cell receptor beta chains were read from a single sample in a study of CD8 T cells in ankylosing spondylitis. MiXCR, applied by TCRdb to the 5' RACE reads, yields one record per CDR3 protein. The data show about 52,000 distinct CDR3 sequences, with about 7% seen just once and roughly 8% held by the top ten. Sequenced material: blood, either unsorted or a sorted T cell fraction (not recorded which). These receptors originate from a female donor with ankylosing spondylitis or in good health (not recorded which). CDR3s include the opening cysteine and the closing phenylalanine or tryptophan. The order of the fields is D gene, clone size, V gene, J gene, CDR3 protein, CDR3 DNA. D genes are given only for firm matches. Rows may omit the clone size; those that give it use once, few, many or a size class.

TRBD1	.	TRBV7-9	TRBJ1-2	CASSLGQGSYGYTF	TGTGCCAGCAGCTTAGGACAGGGATCCTATGGCTACACCTTC
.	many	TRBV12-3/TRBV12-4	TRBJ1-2	CASSLEQGRSGYTF	TGTGCCAGCAGTTTAGAACAGGGTCGGAGTGGCTACACCTTC
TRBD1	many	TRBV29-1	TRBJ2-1	CSVMTGGNEQFF	TGCAGCGTAATGACAGGGGGGAATGAGCAGTTCTTC
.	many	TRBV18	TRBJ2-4	CASSPPGTGGEKNIQYF	TGTGCCAGCTCACCACCGGGAACAGGGGGGGAGAAAAACATTCAGTACTTC
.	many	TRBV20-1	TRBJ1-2	CSARDQRGGSLYGYTF	TGCAGTGCTAGAGATCAGAGGGGAGGGAGTTTGTATGGCTACACCTTC
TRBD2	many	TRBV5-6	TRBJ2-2	CASRLTSGGRTGELFF	TGTGCCAGCAGGTTGACTAGCGGGGGACGGACCGGGGAGCTGTTTTTT
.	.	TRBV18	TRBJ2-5	CASSPLLQETQYF	TGTGCCAGCTCACCACTATTACAAGAGACCCAGTACTTC
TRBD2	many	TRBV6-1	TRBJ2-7	CAVSGGRRVYEQYF	TGTGCCGTAAGCGGGGGGCGCCGAGTCTACGAGCAGTACTTC
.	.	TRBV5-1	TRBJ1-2	CASSFTHNSGYTF	TGCGCCAGCAGCTTTACACATAACTCTGGCTACACCTTC
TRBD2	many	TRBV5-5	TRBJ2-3	CASSSGTSGVTDTQYF	TGTGCCAGCAGCTCCGGGACTAGCGGGGTCACAGATACGCAGTATTTT
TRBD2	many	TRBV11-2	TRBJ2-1	CASSSTKLLAASYNEQFF	TGTGCCAGCAGCTCAACCAAGCTTCTAGCGGCCTCCTACAATGAGCAGTTCTTC
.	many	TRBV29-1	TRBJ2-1	CSAGEFEQFF	TGCAGCGCTGGGGAGTTTGAGCAGTTCTTC
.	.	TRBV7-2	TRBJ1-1	CASSQRGGRYTEAFF	TGTGCCAGCAGCCAGAGGGGGGGCCGGTACACTGAAGCTTTCTTT
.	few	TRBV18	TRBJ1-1	CASSPPNRNTEAFF	TGTGCCAGCTCGCCCCCAAATCGGAACACTGAAGCTTTCTTT
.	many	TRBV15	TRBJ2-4	CATSRDTSGLAKNIQYF	TGTGCCACCAGCAGAGATACCAGCGGACTAGCCAAAAACATTCAGTACTTC
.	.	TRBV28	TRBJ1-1	CASSSPNTEAFF	TGTGCCAGCAGTTCCCCAAACACTGAAGCTTTCTTT
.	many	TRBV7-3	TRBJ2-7	CASSSDPGLPYEQYF	TGTGCCAGCAGCTCAGATCCGGGACTTCCCTACGAGCAGTACTTC
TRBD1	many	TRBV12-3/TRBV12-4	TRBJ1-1	CASCSRTAFLTGGNTEAFF	TGTGCCAGCTGTTCCCGAACGGCTTTCTTAACAGGGGGGAACACTGAAGCTTTCTTT
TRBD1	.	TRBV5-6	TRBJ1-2	CASSLGGGTNYGYTF	TGTGCCAGCAGCTTGGGAGGGGGCACTAACTATGGCTACACCTTC
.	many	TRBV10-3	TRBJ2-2	CAISGSGSDTGELFF	TGTGCCATCAGTGGTTCCGGGTCGGACACCGGGGAGCTGTTTTTT
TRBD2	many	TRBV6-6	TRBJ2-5	CASSSRLATQETQYF	TGTGCCAGCAGTTCCCGACTAGCAACCCAAGAGACCCAGTACTTC
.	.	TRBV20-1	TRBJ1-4	CSGADGTANEKLFF	TGCAGTGGAGCCGACGGCACAGCTAATGAAAAACTGTTTTTT
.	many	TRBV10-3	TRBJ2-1	CATKSLQGSEQFF	TGTGCCACTAAGTCCCTTCAGGGGAGTGAGCAGTTCTTC
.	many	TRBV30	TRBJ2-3	CAWGPQGNTDTQYF	TGTGCCTGGGGCCCCCAGGGGAACACAGATACGCAGTATTTT
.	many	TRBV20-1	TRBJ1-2	CSASNGNYGYTF	TGCAGTGCTAGCAACGGTAACTATGGCTACACCTTC
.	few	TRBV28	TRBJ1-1	CASSRGGARWNTEAFF	TGTGCCAGCAGCCGGGGGGGGGCACGATGGAACACTGAAGCTTTCTTT
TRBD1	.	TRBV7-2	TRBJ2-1	CASSLFFGQGKYEQFF	TGTGCCAGCAGCTTGTTCTTTGGACAGGGGAAATACGAGCAGTTCTTC
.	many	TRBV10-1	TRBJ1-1	CASSGSFGVTEAFF	TGCGCCAGCAGTGGGAGTTTCGGGGTCACTGAAGCTTTCTTT
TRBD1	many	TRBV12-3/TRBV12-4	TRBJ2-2	CASGLIAGTATGELFF	TGTGCCAGCGGCCTGATCGCCGGGACAGCCACCGGGGAGCTGTTTTTT
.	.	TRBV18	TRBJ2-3	CASSQARSVVGTATQYF	TGTGCTAGCTCACAGGCAAGGTCCGTAGTCGGCACAGCTACGCAGTATTTT
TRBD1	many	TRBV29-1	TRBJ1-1	CSVRQGSADEAFF	TGCAGCGTCAGACAGGGCTCGGCGGATGAAGCTTTCTTT
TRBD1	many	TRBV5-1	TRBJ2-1	CASSMSGTGPYNEQFF	TGCGCCAGCAGCATGTCCGGGACAGGACCCTACAATGAGCAGTTCTTC
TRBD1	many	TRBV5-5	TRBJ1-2	CASSLNRGRDYGYTF	TGTGCCAGCAGCCTTAACAGGGGGCGGGACTATGGCTACACCTTC
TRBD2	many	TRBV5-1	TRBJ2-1	CASSLGRGGPYNEQFF	TGCGCCAGCAGCTTGGGGCGGGGGGGCCCCTACAATGAGCAGTTCTTC
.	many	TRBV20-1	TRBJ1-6	CSARRVNSPLHF	TGCAGTGCTAGAAGGGTTAATTCACCCCTCCACTTT
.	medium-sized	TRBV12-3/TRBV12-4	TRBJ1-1	CASSLGRMNTEAFF	TGTGCCAGCAGTTTAGGGCGAATGAACACTGAAGCTTTCTTT
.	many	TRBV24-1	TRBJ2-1	CATSVVSKAYNEQFF	TGTGCCACCAGTGTTGTGAGTAAGGCCTACAATGAGCAGTTCTTC
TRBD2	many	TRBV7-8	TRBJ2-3	CASSRFGGGTVSTDTQYF	TGTGCCAGCAGCCGTTTTGGGGGGGGGACTGTGAGCACAGATACGCAGTATTTT
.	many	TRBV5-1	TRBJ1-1	CASSLGRSALMNTEAFF	TGCGCCAGCAGCTTGGGGCGGTCCGCCCTCATGAACACTGAAGCTTTCTTT
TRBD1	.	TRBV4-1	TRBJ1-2	CASSQDDRDNYGYTF	TGCGCCAGCAGCCAAGATGACAGGGATAACTATGGCTACACCTTC
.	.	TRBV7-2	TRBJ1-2	CVSGRGDYGYTF	TGTGTCTCGGGCAGGGGAGACTATGGCTACACCTTC
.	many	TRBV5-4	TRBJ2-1	CASSSVDEQFF	TGTGCCAGCAGCTCCGTTGATGAGCAGTTCTTC
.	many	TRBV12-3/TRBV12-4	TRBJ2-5	CASSWGLQETQYF	TGTGCCAGCAGTTGGGGACTCCAAGAGACCCAGTACTTC
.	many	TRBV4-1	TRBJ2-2	CATSGLAVSGELFF	TGCGCCACCTCTGGGCTAGCTGTTTCCGGGGAGCTGTTTTTT
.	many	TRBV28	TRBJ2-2	CASSFGGTGELFF	TGTGCCAGCAGTTTCGGCGGTACCGGGGAGCTGTTTTTT
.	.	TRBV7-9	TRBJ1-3	CASSSGRRTVRGNTIYF	TGTGCCAGCAGCAGCGGACGAAGGACAGTGCGTGGAAACACCATATATTTT
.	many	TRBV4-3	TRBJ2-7	CASSQDSRGAGEQYF	TGCGCCAGCAGCCAAGATAGCCGGGGAGCCGGCGAGCAGTACTTC
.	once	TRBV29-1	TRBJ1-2	CSVARGTGYTF	TGCAGCGTTGCGCGGGGGACCGGCTACACCTTC
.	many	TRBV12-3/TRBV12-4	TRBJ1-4	CASSSGLNEKLFF	TGTGCCAGCAGTTCGGGCCTAAATGAAAAACTGTTTTTT
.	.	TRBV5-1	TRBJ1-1	CASSLIAGENTEAFF	TGCGCCAGCAGCTTAATAGCAGGGGAGAACACTGAAGCTTTCTTT
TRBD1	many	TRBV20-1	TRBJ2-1	CSARRGGHGSYNEQFF	TGCAGTGCTAGACGAGGGGGCCACGGCTCCTACAATGAGCAGTTCTTC
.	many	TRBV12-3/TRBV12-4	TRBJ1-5	CASGIDRHQPQHF	TGTGCCAGCGGGATAGACAGACATCAGCCCCAGCATTTT
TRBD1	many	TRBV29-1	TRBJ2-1	CSVVRGPRINEQFF	TGCAGCGTCGTCAGGGGGCCTAGAATCAATGAGCAGTTCTTC
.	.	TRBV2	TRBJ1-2	CASRPWTGNGYTF	TGTGCCAGCAGGCCCTGGACGGGGAATGGCTACACCTTC
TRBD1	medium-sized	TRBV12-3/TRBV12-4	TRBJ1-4	CASTPGQGVEKLFF	TGTGCCAGCACCCCGGGACAGGGAGTCGAAAAACTGTTTTTT
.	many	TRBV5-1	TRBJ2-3	CASSLLRQGLDTQYF	TGCGCCAGCAGCTTGCTGCGGCAGGGGCTAGATACGCAGTATTTT
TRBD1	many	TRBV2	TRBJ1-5	CASSHRGSYSNQPQHF	TGTGCCAGCAGTCACAGGGGGTCTTATAGCAATCAGCCCCAGCATTTT
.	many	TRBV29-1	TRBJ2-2	CSVVPSPGELFF	TGCAGCGTTGTCCCTAGCCCCGGGGAGCTGTTTTTT
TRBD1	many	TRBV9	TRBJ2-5	CASSVAHGTAIQETQYF	TGTGCCAGCAGCGTAGCCCATGGGACAGCCATCCAAGAGACCCAGTACTTC